This T cell receptor beta chain comes out of a study of T cells in women clearing cervical HPV infection. Profiled with immunoSEQ multiplex PCR; TCRdb holds only in-frame clones, not every one. Its listing shows around 48,000 clones. The CDR3 consists of 14 residues. Trimming took 2 bases from V and 2 from J; bases not matched to a gene: 5. Germline loops: CDR1 DFQATT, CDR2 SNEGSKA (reference sequence). Comments on this clone: Sequencing ends 3 residues short of the CDR3 end; the germline J gene provides the rest.

Material: blood buffy coat. This sequence joins TRBV20-1 and TRBJ2-7, with TRBD1 matching 8 bases. This clonotype originated in a woman between 18 and 69 years old with a cervical HPV16 infection that either progressed to CIN3+ or cleared (not recorded which). The sequenced part of the CDR3 DNA is TGCAGTGCTAGACAGGGGGCTGGGACCTACGAG. This gives the protein CSARQGAGTYE. The entire CDR3 is CSARQGAGTYEQYF.